The 26 T cell receptor beta chains reported below all come from one sample, sequenced in a study of blood T cell repertoires in COVID-19. TCRdb keeps only in-frame clones here, not all; method: immunoSEQ multiplex PCR. The data hold a few hundred thousand clones, with 88% observed a single time. Material: peripheral blood. The receptors were sampled from a woman aged 65 to 85 with COVID-19, enrolled during active disease.

CDR3 loop: CASSFKDRGIPGANVLTF. The CDR3 region has the DNA TGTGCCAGCAGTTTCAAGGACAGGGGGATTCCTGGGGCCAACGTCCTGACTTTC. The V gene is TRBV27, the J gene TRBJ2-6; 10 bases line up with TRBD1. The ends lost 3 bases at V and 2 bases at J; junction bases unmatched: 7. The V gene's germline CDR1 is MNHEY and CDR2 SMNVEV (reference sequence). This CDR3 region has 18 residues.

The genes are TRBV4-1 and TRBJ1-2; D gene unclear. Germline values: CDR1 MGHRA, CDR2 YSYEKL. This CDR3 is 15 amino acids long. V was trimmed by 1 base and J by 1 base, leaving 10 bases between them. As DNA, the CDR3 is TGCGCCAGCAGCCAAGTCCCGGTAAATAACTATGGCTACACCTTC. Amino acid sequence: CASSQVPVNNYGYTF.

The chain uses TRBV6-6 and TRBJ2-3, with TRBD2 matching over 8 bases. The CDR3 loop spans 16 amino acids. CDR1 is MNHNY, CDR2 SVGAGI, per germline (reference sequence). Germline trimming cut 0 bases from V and 2 bases from J; bases unmatched to any gene: 4. As DNA, the CDR3 is TGTGCCAGCAGTTACTCAGCGGGAGTTCTCACAGATACGCAGTATTTT. Its protein product is CASSYSAGVLTDTQYF.

The genes are TRBV7-9 and TRBJ1-1; TRBD1 is a possible D gene (5 bases). From germline, CDR1 is SEHNR and CDR2 FQNEAQ (reference sequence). V dropped 4 bases and J dropped 6 bases, with 15 bases sitting between them. The CDR3 is made up of 14 amino acids. The chain's CDR3 is CASSSKPGIPEAFF. The CDR3, as DNA: TGTGCCAGCAGCTCAAAACCAGGGATCCCTGAAGCTTTCTTT.

The chain carries TRBV30 and TRBJ1-2, with 10 bases fitting TRBD1. Trimming cost V 3 bases and J 3 bases; bases outside gene matches: 1. There are 13 residues in the CDR3. From germline, CDR1 is GTSNPN and CDR2 SVGIG (reference sequence). CDR3 sequence (DNA): TGTGCCTGGAGGACAGGGGGCGACTATGGCTACACCTTC. Amino acids: CAWRTGGDYGYTF.

This chain links TRBV6-2 or TRBV6-3 with TRBJ2-1; 10 nucleotides match TRBD2. CDR1 is MNHEY and CDR2 is SVGEGT in the germline V gene. The CDR3 has 20 amino acids. J lost 1 base, V lost 0 bases, and 12 bases had no gene match. The CDR3 region has the DNA TGTGCCAGCAGTTACTCCCCCGGATATAGCGGGAGGTTATCCTACAATGAGCAGTTCTTC. As protein: CASSYSPGYSGRLSYNEQFF.

The count of this clone is one. The chain joins TRBV6-2 or TRBV6-3 to TRBJ2-7, with D tentatively TRBD1 (6 bases). CDR1 and CDR2 from the germline V gene are MNHEY and SVGEGT. V lost 2 bases and J 3 bases, leaving 11 bases between the germline ends. The CDR3 contains 14 residues. The CDR3 DNA sequence: TGTGCCAGCAGTTACCTGACAGGAGGCTACGAGCAGTACTTC. Amino acid sequence: CASSYLTGGYEQYF.

V gene TRBV7-2 combines with J gene TRBJ1-1; D unclear. The CDR3 has 13 amino acids. The germline V gene encodes CDR1 SGHTA and CDR2 FQGNSA. The V end lost 0 bases, the J end lost 5 bases, and 7 bases lay between the germline ends. The DNA of the CDR3 is TGTGCCAGCAGCTTAGCCCCAGAAACTGAAGCTTTCTTT. This encodes CASSLAPETEAFF.

This chain links TRBV15 with TRBJ1-2, with 9 bases lining up with TRBD1. Per germline, CDR1 LNHNV and CDR2 YYDKDF (reference sequence). This CDR3 comprises 15 residues. With 4 bases clipped from V and 5 bases from J, the junction kept 8 bases outside the gene matches. In DNA, the CDR3 is TGTGCCACCAGCAAAGAACAGGGGGCTTCTTATGGCTACACCTTC. Protein sequence: CATSKEQGASYGYTF.

This clone was seen a single time. The rearrangement uses TRBV28 and TRBJ2-5; 12 nucleotides align to TRBD2. The CDR3 is 17 amino acids. Germline CDR1 and CDR2: MDHEN and SYDVKM. V shed 2 bases, J shed 5 bases, and the junction held 9 bases outside the gene matches. The CDR3 DNA reads TGTGCCAGCAGTTTAGGGAGCCTAGCGGGAGGGCGGGAGACCCAGTACTTC. This encodes CASSLGSLAGGRETQYF.

This clone came up once. This sample also contains other DNA sequences that code for the same CDR3. The chain recombines TRBV5-1 with TRBJ2-5; perhaps TRBD2 as D (5 bases). CDR1 SGHRS and CDR2 YFSETQ come from the germline V gene. V lost 4 bases to trimming and J lost 1 base, with 11 bases between them. The CDR3 runs to 14 residues. The CDR3 spells CASSRRTVQETQYF. The CDR3 DNA is TGCGCCAGCAGCCGGAGGACGGTCCAAGAGACCCAGTACTTC.

The chain employs TRBV18 and TRBJ1-3, with D unclear. The germline V gene has CDR1 KGHSH and CDR2 LQKENI. The CDR3 spans 14 residues. Deletions cut 2 bases from V and 14 bases from J, with 19 bases between. The CDR3 is CASSPNSTPTHLYF. The CDR3, as DNA: TGTGCCAGCTCACCAAATTCAACCCCGACACACTTATATTTT.

Here the CDR3 DNA reads TGCGCCAGCAGCCCAAAAGCCGCTAGCGGGAGATACGAGCAGTACTTC. Protein product: CASSPKAASGRYEQYF. The chain has TRBV5-1 and TRBJ2-7; 10 bases fit TRBD2. This CDR3 spans 16 amino acids. Germline V gives CDR1 SGHRS, CDR2 YFSETQ. Trimming removed 4 bases from V and 4 bases from J; junction bases left unmatched: 11.

This clone was recorded a few times. The chain is built from TRBV19 and TRBJ2-7, with D maybe TRBD2 (6 bases). Germline V gene data show CDR1 as LNHDA and CDR2 as SQIVND (reference sequence). This CDR3 has 14 amino acids. V lost 3 bases to trimming and J lost 1 base, with 10 bases between them. The CDR3 region is CASSIWGESYEQYF. The CDR3 DNA reads TGTGCCAGTAGTATCTGGGGGGAGTCCTACGAGCAGTACTTC.

The J gene is TRBJ2-1, the V gene TRBV11-3; tentatively, D is TRBD2 (7 bases). This CDR3 contains 17 residues. Germline V gene sequence: CDR1 SGHNT, CDR2 YENEEA. The V end lost 4 bases, the J end lost 4 bases, and 20 bases lay between the germline ends. CDR3 in amino acids: CASSSGGYPMDYNEQFF. The CDR3 DNA reads as TGTGCCAGCAGCTCGGGGGGCTACCCCATGGATTACAATGAGCAGTTCTTC.

The gene calls are TRBV5-1 and TRBJ1-6; D is unresolved. Germline V lookup: CDR1 SGHRS, CDR2 YFSETQ. This CDR3 comprises 16 residues. V shed 1 base and J shed 10 bases, with 18 bases lying between them. CDR3 DNA: TGCGCCAGCAGCTTGTGGGGAGGGAGAGGAGACTCACCCCTCCACTTT. Encoded protein: CASSLWGGRGDSPLHF. Combining the CDR3 with reference TRBV5-1 and TRBJ1-6 gives the whole variable domain KAGVTQTPRYLIKTRGQQVTLSCSPISGHRSVSWYQQTPGQGLQFLFEYFSETQRNKGNFPGRFSGRQFSNSRSEMNVSTLELGDSALYLCASSLWGGRGDSPLHFGNGTRLTVT.

The chain employs TRBV6-5 and TRBJ2-5; D is possibly TRBD1 (5 bases). Germline lookup yields CDR1 MNHEY and CDR2 SVGAGI. The CDR3 contains 14 residues. V was trimmed by 5 bases and J by 5 bases, leaving 15 bases between them. In DNA, the CDR3 is TGTGCCAGCAGTACCCGACAGTATCAGGAGACCCAGTACTTC. As protein: CASSTRQYQETQYF.

The chain carries TRBV7-9 and TRBJ2-2, with a weak D call TRBD2 (5 bases). Germline V gene lookup returns CDR1 SEHNR and CDR2 FQNEAQ (reference sequence). V was cut by 1 base and J by 5 bases, with 8 bases left in between. The CDR3 sequence is 14 residues long. CDR3 sequence (DNA): TGTGCCAGCAGCTTAGGCGGGTCGACCGGGGAGCTGTTTTTT. Translated, it gives CASSLGGSTGELFF. Variable domain in full (rest from reference TRBV7-9 and TRBJ2-2): DTGVSQNPRHKITKRGQNVTFRCDPISEHNRLYWYRQTLGQGPEFLTYFQNEAQLEKSRLLSDRFSAERPKGSFSTLEIQRTEQGDSAMYLCASSLGGSTGELFFGEGSRLTVL.

The CDR3 region is CATSRDNGFYGYTF. The CDR3 bases are TGTGCCACCAGCAGAGATAACGGGTTCTATGGCTACACCTTC. The chain combines TRBV15 with TRBJ1-2; no firm D call. This CDR3 contains 14 residues. Germline V gives CDR1 LNHNV, CDR2 YYDKDF (reference sequence). The V and J ends lost 0 bases and 4 bases respectively, with 9 bases between them.

CDR3 DNA: TGCGCCAGCAGCCAAAGGCGTGGAGGGAAAGAGACCCAGTACTTC. As protein: CASSQRRGGKETQYF. V gene TRBV4-1 combines with J gene TRBJ2-5; D possibly corresponds to TRBD2 (6 bases). This CDR3 is built from 15 residues. CDR1 MGHRA and CDR2 YSYEKL come from the germline V gene. V was cut by 2 bases and J by 3 bases, with 13 bases left in between.

The chain uses TRBV24-1 and TRBJ2-1, with D uncertain. CDR1 is KGHDR, CDR2 SFDVKD, per germline. Trimming stripped 9 bases from V and 0 bases from J, with 8 bases between. The CDR3 extends over 13 amino acids. CDR3 bases: TGTGCCACCGATTCCAGCTCCTACAATGAGCAGTTCTTC. Protein sequence: CATDSSSYNEQFF.

The chain recombines TRBV28 with TRBJ2-1, with 10 bases lining up with TRBD2. The trim removed 5 bases at V and 5 bases at J, leaving 3 bases unmatched. CDR3 size: 14 residues. Germline V CDR1 and CDR2: MDHEN, SYDVKM. The CDR3 here is CASSPGLADNEQFF. DNA of the CDR3: TGTGCCAGCAGTCCCGGACTAGCGGACAATGAGCAGTTCTTC.

The chain joins TRBV29-1 to TRBJ1-1; D unresolved. Deletions cut 4 bases from V and 5 bases from J, with 14 bases between. From germline, CDR1 is SQVTM and CDR2 ANQGSEA. The CDR3 has 13 residues. CDR3 nucleotides: TGCAGCGTTGGAGTCACCAGAGGGACTGAAGCTTTCTTT. The encoded protein is CSVGVTRGTEAFF.

The chain couples TRBV9 to TRBJ2-1; 10 bases agree with TRBD2. Germline values: CDR1 SGDLS, CDR2 YYNGEE. This CDR3 comprises 15 residues. With 3 bases clipped from V and 6 bases from J, the junction kept 6 bases outside the gene matches. The chain's CDR3 is CASSAGLAGANEQFF. The CDR3 DNA reads as TGTGCCAGCAGCGCCGGGCTAGCGGGAGCCAATGAGCAGTTCTTC.

The chain uses TRBV6-5 and TRBJ1-2; the D gene is possibly TRBD1 (6 bases). CDR3 length: 14 amino acids. V dropped 6 bases and J dropped 4 bases, with 15 bases sitting between them. CDR1 MNHEY and CDR2 SVGAGI come from the germline V gene. CDR3 bases: TGTGCCAGCAGAGCTCGGGGGGGGCTCTATGGCTACACCTTC. It codes for CASRARGGLYGYTF.

The chain joins TRBV21-1 to TRBJ1-2; TRBD1 is taken as the D call from the table, unchecked against the DNA. TRBV21-1 is labeled a pseudogene. This CDR3 has 14 residues. CDR3 in DNA: TGTGCCACCCAAAGACAGGGGAGCAACTATGGCTACACCTTC. Its protein product is CATQRQGSNYGYTF.